The 13 T cell receptor beta chains presented below share a single source sample, sequenced in a study of T-cell reconstitution after alpha-beta-depleted transplantation in children. Unique molecular identifiers tagged the TCRbeta library. MiXCR was run by TCRdb on the PCR reads, yielding one entry per CDR3 protein. The data show 500,000 to 750,000 distinct CDR3 sequences, with 10% to 15% seen just once and around 2% held by the top ten. This material consisted of PBMCs, mostly from graft donor cells, taken 360 days after TCRalphabeta/CD19-depleted stem cell transplant. All receptors come from a male patient aged 5 to 17 who had a stem cell transplant for acute myeloid leukemia, so the T cells may come from the graft donor.

This clonotype was seen a few times. The chain links TRBV15 to TRBJ2-3; D may be TRBD1 or TRBD2 (6 bases each). The CDR3 is 19 amino acids. V was cut by 0 bases and J by 4 bases, with 23 bases left in between. CDR1 is LNHNV and CDR2 is YYDKDF in the germline V gene (reference sequence). The CDR3 DNA is TGTGCCACCAGCAGAGATTCCATCTACAGGGACTCACAGGCAGATACGCAGTATTTT. Its protein product is CATSRDSIYRDSQADTQYF.

The V and J genes are TRBV6-4 and TRBJ2-2; possible D gene TRBD1, 7 bases. CDR3 size: 15 residues. Germline values: CDR1 MRHNA, CDR2 SNTAGT. V lost 0 bases and J 7 bases, leaving 12 bases between the germline ends. CDR3 in amino acids: CASSDSAGGRGELFF. Here the CDR3 DNA reads TGTGCCAGCAGTGACTCGGCAGGGGGGCGCGGGGAGCTGTTTTTT.

This clonotype appeared a few times. The genes are TRBV2 and TRBJ2-3, with TRBD2 identical over 10 bases. The CDR3 consists of 14 residues. Trimming removed 7 bases from V and 3 bases from J; junction bases left unmatched: 4. Looked up from germline, CDR1 is SNHLY and CDR2 is FYNNEI. The DNA of the CDR3 is TGTGCCAGCAAGCGGGAGGGAAGGACAGATACGCAGTATTTT. As protein: CASKREGRTDTQYF.

The gene calls are TRBV19 and TRBJ2-3; D not resolved. The CDR3 consists of 14 residues. With 0 bases removed from V and 6 bases from J, the gap between germline ends came to 10 bases. The V gene's germline CDR1 is LNHDA and CDR2 SQIVND (reference sequence). Here the CDR3 DNA reads TGTGCCAGTAGTATAGATGGCTTAAGGGATACGCAGTATTTT. It codes for CASSIDGLRDTQYF.

This clonotype was recorded a few times. CDR3 sequence (DNA): TGTGCCAGCAGTTTTTTCGAAAATGAGCAGTTCTTC. This encodes CASSFFENEQFF. The V gene is TRBV12-3 or TRBV12-4, the J gene TRBJ2-1; D gene ambiguous. There are 12 residues in the CDR3. V was trimmed by 3 bases and J by 7 bases, leaving 7 bases between them.

This clonotype was detected only a few times. The V and J genes are TRBV29-1 and TRBJ1-2; no reliable D call. Germline CDR1 SQVTM, CDR2 ANQGSEA. Trimming left V 6 bases short and J 0 bases short, with 8 bases between. The CDR3 runs to 12 residues. This CDR3 reads CSVAAANYGYTF. CDR3 bases: TGCAGCGTCGCAGCAGCTAACTATGGCTACACCTTC.

The rearrangement joins TRBV6-2 or TRBV6-3 to TRBJ2-2; 9 positions agree with TRBD2. The trim removed 2 bases at V and 6 bases at J, leaving 10 bases unmatched. This CDR3 region has 17 residues. Germline V CDR1 and CDR2: MNHEY, SVGEGT. Here the CDR3 DNA reads TGTGCCAGCAGTTACCGAGGACTAGCGATTCTGGCCGGGGAGCTGTTTTTT. It yields the protein CASSYRGLAILAGELFF.

This clonotype was found many times. This chain uses TRBV30 with TRBJ1-4; perhaps TRBD1 as D (5 bases). The CDR3 covers 17 residues. Germline V gene lookup returns CDR1 GTSNPN and CDR2 SVGIG (reference sequence). Trimming removed 0 bases from V and 2 bases from J, with 16 bases in between. CDR3 bases: TGTGCCTGGAGTGTAGCCCTTAGGGGTTCGACTAATGAAAAACTGTTTTTT. Translation: CAWSVALRGSTNEKLFF.

The chain carries TRBV5-1 and TRBJ2-7, with D perhaps TRBD1 (6 bases). Trimming shortened V by 2 bases and J by 2 bases, and 11 bases separated the two germline ends. CDR3 size: 14 residues. Germline values: CDR1 SGHRS, CDR2 YFSETQ. The CDR3 nucleotides are TGCGCCAGCAGCTTCTCGCAGGGGCCCTACGAGCAGTACTTC. Encoded protein: CASSFSQGPYEQYF. Filled out from reference TRBV5-1 and TRBJ2-7, the complete variable domain reads KAGVTQTPRYLIKTRGQQVTLSCSPISGHRSVSWYQQTPGQGLQFLFEYFSETQRNKGNFPGRFSGRQFSNSRSEMNVSTLELGDSALYLCASSFSQGPYEQYFGPGTRLTVT.

In its sample, this clonotype was seen once. The junction departs from germline at one end; a sequencing error may be responsible. V is TRBV5-1 and J is TRBJ2-3; weak D call: TRBD2 (6 bases). The CDR3 totals 14 residues. CDR1 is SGHRS, CDR2 YFSETQ, per germline. In DNA, the CDR3 is TGCGCCATCAGCTCAAGGCTAGCGTCAGATACGCAGTATTTT. This encodes CAISSRLASDTQYF.

The chain joins TRBV4-3 to TRBJ2-1; the match to TRBD2 covers 9 bases. This CDR3 is built from 17 residues. Germline V gene lookup returns CDR1 LGHNA and CDR2 YSLEER. The ends lost 1 base at V and 0 bases at J; junction bases unmatched: 4. In DNA, the CDR3 is TGCGCCAGCAGCCAAGGACTAGCGGTCCTCTCCTACAATGAGCAGTTCTTC. Its translation is CASSQGLAVLSYNEQFF.

There are a few counts of this clonotype. The junction does not match germline at one end; this may be a read error. CDR3 DNA sequence: TGTGCCAGCAGCCCGGGACTAGCGGGAGGGCCGGGTCTGTTC. It is translated as CASSPGLAGGPGLF. The V gene is TRBV7-2, the J gene TRBJ2-7; TRBD2 aligns across 16 bases. CDR1 SGHTA and CDR2 FQGNSA come from the germline V gene. The CDR3 has 14 amino acids.

At least ten counts were recorded for this clonotype. The genes are TRBV21-1 and TRBJ2-7; the DNA was not compared with TRBD1, the D call given in the table. TRBV21-1 is classified as a pseudogene. This CDR3 spans 14 amino acids. The CDR3 region is CASSSRDRAYEQYF. The CDR3 DNA follows: TGTGCCAGCAGCAGCCGGGACAGAGCCTACGAGCAGTACTTC.